The 14 T cell receptor beta chains presented below share a single source sample, sequenced in a study of blood T cell repertoires in COVID-19. The repertoire was sequenced with immunoSEQ multiplex PCR; TCRdb's copy has only in-frame clones and lacks some. This sample yields about 73,000 clones, of which 82% are seen a single time; around 4.1% belongs to the top ten. The specimen sequenced was peripheral blood. Receptors originate from a woman aged 60-75 years with acute or convalescent COVID-19.

This clone was recorded only once. V is TRBV10-3 and J is TRBJ2-2; perhaps TRBD1 as D (5 bases). The germline V and J ends were trimmed by 2 bases and 4 bases, with 8 bases remaining between them. The CDR3 totals 14 residues. Germline V lookup: CDR1 ENHRY, CDR2 SYGVKD. CDR3 coding DNA: TGTGCCATCAGTGAGGGGGCTCTCACCGGGGAGCTGTTTTTT. Translated: CAISEGALTGELFF.

V and J are TRBV7-2 and TRBJ2-3; TRBD2 is a possible D gene (7 bases). There are 16 residues in the CDR3. V was clipped by 1 base and J by 1 base, with 12 bases between them. From germline, CDR1 is SGHTA and CDR2 FQGNSA. The CDR3 DNA reads TGTGCCAGCAGCTTAGTAGGGGGGGCCGGCACAGATACGCAGTATTTT. Translation gives CASSLVGGAGTDTQYF.

The V and J genes are TRBV28 and TRBJ2-5, with 12 positions matching TRBD2. Germline loops: CDR1 MDHEN, CDR2 SYDVKM. Unmatched junction bases numbered 8, after V lost 4 bases and J lost 5 bases. This CDR3 has 16 residues. CDR3 sequence: CASSSSLAGGLETQYF. The CDR3 DNA sequence: TGTGCCAGCAGTTCATCGCTAGCGGGGGGGCTTGAGACCCAGTACTTC.

This rearrangement joins TRBV12-3 or TRBV12-4 to TRBJ1-1; 7 bases fit TRBD1. With V trimmed by 9 bases and J by 5 bases, 9 bases remained unmatched. This CDR3 has 13 residues. CDR3 nucleotide sequence: TGTGCCAGTACACAGGGGTCGGGGACTGAAGCTTTCTTT. It translates to CASTQGSGTEAFF.

CDR3 region: CASSLGDRYEQYF. The CDR3 nucleotides read TGTGCCAGCAGTTTGGGGGACAGGTACGAGCAGTACTTC. V gene TRBV12-3 or TRBV12-4 combines with J gene TRBJ2-7; 8 bases map to TRBD1. V trimming: 3 bases; J trimming: 4 bases; junction bases outside the gene matches: 2. The CDR3 consists of 13 residues.

This clone has only a few counts. The CDR3 spells CASSSTPVSADTQYF. CDR3 DNA: TGTGCCAGCAGCTCAACCCCAGTCTCTGCAGATACGCAGTATTTT. The V and J genes are TRBV13 and TRBJ2-3; D not resolved. This CDR3 region has 15 residues. Trimming stripped 4 bases from V and 4 bases from J, with 15 bases between. Germline CDR1 is PRHDT and CDR2 is FYEKMQ (reference sequence).

This chain joins TRBV5-1 and TRBJ1-1, with a possible D match to TRBD1 (5 bases). Per germline, CDR1 SGHRS and CDR2 YFSETQ. The ends were cut back, 0 bases at V and 1 base at J, with 7 bases in the middle. This CDR3 has 14 residues. The DNA for the CDR3 is TGCGCCAGCAGCTTGGTCAGGGCGAACACTGAAGCTTTCTTT. It translates to CASSLVRANTEAFF. The full variable domain, with the rest looked up from reference TRBV5-1 and TRBJ1-1, is KAGVTQTPRYLIKTRGQQVTLSCSPISGHRSVSWYQQTPGQGLQFLFEYFSETQRNKGNFPGRFSGRQFSNSRSEMNVSTLELGDSALYLCASSLVRANTEAFFGQGTRLTVV.

This sequence joins TRBV12-3 or TRBV12-4 and TRBJ1-1; 7 bases map to TRBD1. With 9 bases clipped from V and 6 bases from J, the junction kept 10 bases outside the gene matches. The CDR3 totals 13 residues. CDR3 DNA sequence: TGTGCCAGTCGAACAGGGGACGTGGCTGAAGCTTTCTTT. Amino acids: CASRTGDVAEAFF.

The genes are TRBV6-1 and TRBJ1-6; tentative D call: TRBD1 (5 bases). The ends were cut back, 1 base at V and 1 base at J, with 14 bases in the middle. This CDR3 has 18 amino acids. The germline gives CDR1 MNHNS, CDR2 SASEGT. The CDR3 is CASSEVGGGFSYNSPLHF. The CDR3 DNA is TGTGCCAGCAGTGAAGTTGGGGGGGGGTTTTCCTATAATTCACCCCTCCACTTT.

This chain uses TRBV3-1 (or the pseudogene TRBV3-2) with TRBJ1-1, with D perhaps TRBD1 (6 bases). Trimming left V 4 bases short and J 8 bases short, with 20 bases between. The CDR3 loop spans 15 amino acids. The V gene's germline CDR1 is LGHDT and CDR2 YNNKEL (reference sequence). The CDR3 DNA follows: TGTGCCAGCAGCCCTCCCGACTTACAGGGCGTGGAAGCTTTCTTT. This sequence encodes CASSPPDLQGVEAFF.

The CDR3 loop is CASSEALRVLNTEAFF. The CDR3 DNA follows: TGTGCCAGCAGTGAAGCGTTGAGGGTCCTAAACACTGAAGCTTTCTTT. The V call is TRBV2, the J call TRBJ1-1; D gene unclear. Germline V lookup: CDR1 SNHLY, CDR2 FYNNEI. The CDR3 runs 16 residues. V lost 0 bases and J lost 2, with 13 bases in between.

The chain joins TRBV2 to TRBJ2-5, with D tentatively TRBD1 (5 bases). The V gene lost 3 bases and the J gene lost 2 bases, with 13 bases spanning the gap. The CDR3 is 15 amino acids. Germline-derived CDR1 and CDR2 are SNHLY and FYNNEI. For the CDR3, the DNA is TGTGCCAGCAGTGACCGGACATCTATACAAGAGACCCAGTACTTC. As protein: CASSDRTSIQETQYF.

This clone is termed medium-sized. CDR3 in amino acids: CASSQVQGVRYTF. The CDR3 DNA is TGTGCCAGCAGCCAGGTCCAGGGGGTACGCTACACCTTC. This chain uses TRBV14 with TRBJ1-2; 7 bases align to TRBD1. Trimming took 3 bases from V and 9 from J; bases not matched to a gene: 7. The CDR3 length is 13 residues. CDR1 SGHDN and CDR2 FVKESK come from the germline V gene.

CDR3 nucleotide sequence: TGTGCCACCAGTGATTCAGAAGAGACCCAGTACTTC. It specifies CATSDSEETQYF. V gene TRBV24-1 combines with J gene TRBJ2-5; D is uncertain. Germline V gene sequence: CDR1 KGHDR, CDR2 SFDVKD. The CDR3 is made up of 12 amino acids. V was clipped by 2 bases and J by 3 bases, with 3 bases between them.